The next 30 T cell receptor beta chains were all read from a single sample in a study of blood T cell repertoires in COVID-19. The data were produced by immunoSEQ multiplex PCR, yet TCRdb's version contains in-frame clones alone and is incomplete. The sample lists about 210,000 clones, 70% to 90% occurring once. The sequencing input was PBMCs or T cells enriched from blood (not recorded which). The origin of the receptors is a woman in her twenties or thirties who had been exposed to COVID-19.

The J gene is TRBJ1-2, the V gene TRBV12-5; 9 bases fit TRBD1. Germline assignment: CDR1 LGHNT and CDR2 FRNRAP. The J segment lost 8 bases and the V segment lost 2 bases, leaving 9 bases of the junction unmatched. The CDR3 is 15 residues long. CDR3 nucleotide sequence: TGTGCTAGTGGTTTGTCCATACAGGGGGCTGGGGGCTACACCTTC. Translated: CASGLSIQGAGGYTF.

The count of this clone is one. The V and J genes are TRBV18 and TRBJ2-1, with D unclear. The V end lost 0 bases, the J end lost 0 bases, and 3 bases lay between the germline ends. Looked up from germline, CDR1 is KGHSH and CDR2 is LQKENI. The CDR3 sequence is 14 residues long. CDR3 coding DNA: TGTGCCAGCTCACCACCGAGCTCCTACAATGAGCAGTTCTTC. It specifies CASSPPSSYNEQFF.

This clone came up once. This sequence joins TRBV3-1 (or the pseudogene TRBV3-2) and TRBJ1-1, with 9 bases matching TRBD1. Germline trimming cut 5 bases from V and 8 bases from J; bases unmatched to any gene: 9. The CDR3 is 14 residues long. Germline loops: CDR1 LGHDT, CDR2 YNNKEL (reference sequence). The CDR3 coding sequence is TGTGCCAGCAGCACCTACACAGGGGGCGGAGAAGCTTTCTTT. Translating it yields CASSTYTGGGEAFF.

The V and J genes are TRBV18 and TRBJ1-3, with a possible D match to TRBD1 (5 bases). V lost 1 base and J 4 bases, leaving 11 bases between the germline ends. The CDR3 length is 15 residues. Germline CDR1 KGHSH, CDR2 LQKENI. The CDR3 loop is CASSPRGESGNTIYF. The CDR3 DNA is TGTGCCAGCTCACCACGGGGGGAGTCAGGAAACACCATATATTTT.

The sample holds one count of this clone. The chain carries TRBV30 and TRBJ2-1; D may be TRBD1 (5 bases). V shed 0 bases and J shed 9 bases, with 12 bases lying between them. CDR3 length equals 13 residues. Per germline, CDR1 GTSNPN and CDR2 SVGIG (reference sequence). This chain's CDR3 is CAWSVGNRGEQFF. DNA for the CDR3: TGTGCCTGGAGTGTTGGGAATAGGGGTGAGCAGTTCTTC.

The genes are TRBV6-5 and TRBJ2-7; TRBD2 is a possible D gene (7 bases). V gave up 8 bases and J gave up 3 bases, with 11 bases separating them. The germline V gene encodes CDR1 MNHEY and CDR2 SVGAGI. The CDR3 totals 12 residues. The CDR3 loop reads CASGGGGYEQYF. The CDR3 DNA reads TGTGCCAGCGGGGGAGGGGGCTACGAGCAGTACTTC.

This chain joins TRBV5-1 and TRBJ2-3, with D perhaps matching TRBD2 (5 bases). The germline V gene encodes CDR1 SGHRS and CDR2 YFSETQ. This CDR3 spans 13 amino acids. V dropped 5 bases and J dropped 7 bases, with 14 bases sitting between them. CDR3 nucleotides: TGCGCCAGCAGTTATCAGAGCGGTCATACGCAGTATTTT. It translates to CASSYQSGHTQYF.

V is TRBV5-1 and J is TRBJ1-3; 9 bases agree with TRBD1. With V trimmed by 4 bases and J by 1 base, 9 bases remained unmatched. This CDR3 is 17 amino acids long. Germline lookup yields CDR1 SGHRS and CDR2 YFSETQ. In DNA, the CDR3 is TGCGCCAGCAGCGCAACCGGGACAGGGTCGTCTGGAAACACCATATATTTT. This translates into CASSATGTGSSGNTIYF.

The genes are TRBV3-1 (or the pseudogene TRBV3-2) and TRBJ1-5; the D gene is possibly TRBD1 (5 bases). V was cut by 3 bases and J by 5 bases, with 8 bases left in between. Germline CDR1 and CDR2: LGHDT and YNNKEL (reference sequence). The CDR3 has 13 residues. The CDR3 loop reads CASSHQGHQPQHF. The CDR3 region has the DNA TGTGCCAGCAGCCATCAGGGTCATCAGCCCCAGCATTTT.

This sequence joins TRBV9 and TRBJ2-7; 8 positions agree with TRBD2. This CDR3 has 13 amino acids. In germline, CDR1 is SGDLS, CDR2 YYNGEE. The V segment lost 4 bases and the J segment 6 bases; nucleotides outside the gene matches: 6. The CDR3 spells CASSPREGVEQYF. The CDR3 nucleotides read TGTGCCAGCAGCCCCCGGGAGGGTGTCGAGCAGTACTTC.

The chain uses TRBV29-1 and TRBJ2-5; maybe TRBD1 (6 bases). The CDR3 contains 13 residues. From germline, CDR1 is SQVTM and CDR2 ANQGSEA. Trimming removed 5 bases at V and 0 bases at J, with 10 bases between. The chain's CDR3 is CSVTRTDQETQYF. Here the CDR3 DNA reads TGCAGCGTTACTAGGACAGACCAAGAGACCCAGTACTTC.

V and J are TRBV5-4 and TRBJ1-2; D perhaps matches TRBD1 (6 bases). Germline-derived CDR1 and CDR2 are SGHNT and YYREEE (reference sequence). There are 15 residues in the CDR3. Trimming removed 4 bases at V and 4 bases at J, with 17 bases between. This CDR3 is CASSQKQGRGYGYTF. The CDR3 region has the DNA TGTGCCAGCAGCCAGAAGCAGGGGAGGGGCTATGGCTACACCTTC.

V usage is TRBV9 and J usage is TRBJ2-7; 9 nucleotides agree with TRBD1. V lost 4 bases and J lost 3; bases outside the gene matches: 5. The germline V gene encodes CDR1 SGDLS and CDR2 YYNGEE. CDR3 length: 14 amino acids. The CDR3, as DNA: TGTGCCAGCAGCCCCCGGGACAGGGTCTACGAGCAGTACTTC. It encodes CASSPRDRVYEQYF. Combining the CDR3 with reference TRBV9 and TRBJ2-7 gives the whole variable domain DSGVTQTPKHLITATGQRVTLRCSPRSGDLSVYWYQQSLDQGLQFLIQYYNGEERAKGNILERFSAQQFPDLHSELNLSSLELGDSALYFCASSPRDRVYEQYFGPGTRLTVT.

The chain employs TRBV24-1 and TRBJ1-2; possible D gene TRBD1, 5 bases. Trimming took off 5 bases at V and 7 bases at J, with 19 bases between the two ends. The CDR3 extends over 15 amino acids. Germline loops: CDR1 KGHDR, CDR2 SFDVKD. The CDR3: CATSGAGYQFSGYTF. CDR3 coding DNA: TGTGCCACCAGTGGGGCAGGGTATCAGTTCTCTGGCTACACCTTC.

The V call is TRBV30, the J call TRBJ2-5; TRBD1 matches at 7 bases. The J segment lost 5 bases and the V segment lost 0 bases, leaving 0 bases of the junction unmatched. The CDR3 is 12 residues long. Germline V gene data show CDR1 as GTSNPN and CDR2 as SVGIG (reference sequence). The CDR3 protein is CAWSVQGETQYF. CDR3 nucleotides: TGTGCCTGGAGTGTACAGGGGGAGACCCAGTACTTC.

V gene TRBV29-1 combines with J gene TRBJ2-7; TRBD1 matches at 9 bases. Germline CDR1 SQVTM, CDR2 ANQGSEA. V shed 7 bases, J shed 7 bases, and the junction held 11 bases outside the gene matches. The CDR3 length is 13 residues. In nucleotides, the CDR3 is TGCAGCGCTGTCCCGGGACAGGGTTGGGAGCAGTACTTC. This translates into CSAVPGQGWEQYF.

CDR3 nucleotide sequence: TGTGCCAGCAGCCTGGGACTAGCGGGGGGTGGCGAGCAGTACTTC. It codes for CASSLGLAGGGEQYF. The rearrangement uses TRBV2 and TRBJ2-7; TRBD2 aligns across 15 bases. The germline CDR1 and CDR2 sequences are SNHLY and FYNNEI. V dropped 6 bases and J dropped 6; count of bases not matched to a gene: 6. The length of the CDR3 is 15 residues. Complete variable domain (other parts from reference TRBV2 and TRBJ2-7): EPEVTQTPSHQVTQMGQEVILRCVPISNHLYFYWYRQILGQKVEFLVSFYNNEISEKSEIFDDQFSVERPDGSNFTLKIRSTKLEDSAMYFCASSLGLAGGGEQYFGPGTRLTVT.

The CDR3 region is CASSLGTGKIEAFF. CDR3 DNA: TGCGCCAGCAGTCTCGGGACAGGGAAAATTGAAGCTTTCTTT. V and J are TRBV23-1 and TRBJ1-1, with 9 positions matching TRBD1. TRBV23-1 is assigned to the ORF class and has an uncertain function. This CDR3 is 14 amino acids long. V lost 4 bases and J lost 7; bases outside the gene matches: 7.

The V call is TRBV6-5, the J call TRBJ2-1; 9 nucleotides match TRBD1. V shed 4 bases, J shed 8 bases, and the junction held 6 bases outside the gene matches. Germline CDR1 and CDR2: MNHEY and SVGAGI. The CDR3 is made up of 14 amino acids. CDR3 nucleotides: TGTGCCAGCAGTTCCGGGACAGGGAGGGATGAGCAGTTCTTC. Translated: CASSSGTGRDEQFF.

The gene calls are TRBV12-5 and TRBJ1-5, with TRBD1 matching 7 bases. Germline V lookup: CDR1 LGHNT, CDR2 FRNRAP. The CDR3 covers 13 residues. The V gene end was trimmed by 6 bases and the J gene end by 6 bases; junction bases not matched to a gene: 5. The CDR3 here is CASGRQGGQPQHF. The CDR3 region has the DNA TGTGCTAGTGGAAGACAGGGCGGTCAGCCCCAGCATTTT. Full variable domain (outside the CDR3, taken from reference TRBV12-5 and TRBJ1-5): DARVTQTPRHKVTEMGQEVTMRCQPILGHNTVFWYRQTMMQGLELLAYFRNRAPLDDSGMPKDRFSAEMPDATLATLKIQPSEPRDSAVYFCASGRQGGQPQHFGDGTRLSIL.

The chain has TRBV5-6 and TRBJ1-6; 7 nucleotides line up with TRBD1. Germline V CDR1 and CDR2: SGHDT, YYEEEE. This CDR3 region has 17 residues. The V gene end was trimmed by 1 base and the J gene end by 5 bases; junction bases not matched to a gene: 9. CDR3 loop: CASSLPIDREHNSPLHF. For the CDR3, the DNA is TGTGCCAGCAGCTTGCCGATTGACAGGGAGCATAATTCACCCCTCCACTTT.

This chain links TRBV30 with TRBJ2-5, with 12 bases aligning to TRBD2. CDR1 and CDR2 from the germline V gene are GTSNPN and SVGIG (reference sequence). V dropped 8 bases and J dropped 4; count of bases not matched to a gene: 8. This CDR3 contains 14 residues. As DNA, the CDR3 is TGTGCCGGGACCCCTAGCGGGGGGGGAGAGACCCAGTACTTC. As protein: CAGTPSGGGETQYF.

The CDR3 bases are TGTGCCATCACGAGGGGGGGCTATGGCTACACCTTC. Translating it yields CAITRGGYGYTF. The J gene is TRBJ1-2, the V gene TRBV10-3; D might be TRBD1 (6 bases). The CDR3 sequence is 12 residues long. Deletions cut 7 bases from V and 4 bases from J, with 10 bases between. CDR1 and CDR2 from the germline V gene are ENHRY and SYGVKD.

The chain combines TRBV27 with TRBJ1-2, with TRBD1 matching over 10 bases. The CDR3 covers 15 residues. The germline V gene has CDR1 MNHEY and CDR2 SMNVEV (reference sequence). V was clipped by 5 bases and J by 3 bases; unmatched bases: 6. The DNA of the CDR3 is TGTGCCAGCAGTGTCCGGGACAGGGGCTACTATGGCTACACCTTC. Protein: CASSVRDRGYYGYTF.

This clone was seen more than once but under ten times. The CDR3 region has the DNA TGCGCCAGCAGCTTGGCGGGGTCACCCCTCACAGATACGCAGTATTTT. It encodes CASSLAGSPLTDTQYF. This sequence joins TRBV5-1 and TRBJ2-3, with D possibly matching TRBD2 (5 bases). Germline V gene lookup returns CDR1 SGHRS and CDR2 YFSETQ. The CDR3 consists of 16 residues. Trimming stripped 0 bases from V and 2 bases from J, with 13 bases between.

The chain joins TRBV2 to TRBJ2-3, with D perhaps TRBD2 (7 bases). The ends were cut back, 1 base at V and 4 bases at J, with 15 bases in the middle. CDR1 is SNHLY, CDR2 FYNNEI, per germline. The CDR3 contains 16 residues. The CDR3 here is CASSEEAGARSDTQYF. For the CDR3, the DNA is TGTGCCAGCAGTGAAGAGGCGGGGGCGCGATCAGATACGCAGTATTTT.

This clone was seen a single time. The chain links TRBV18 to TRBJ2-1; weak D call: TRBD2 (5 bases). CDR3 size: 14 residues. Germline values: CDR1 KGHSH, CDR2 LQKENI. The V and J ends lost 0 bases and 6 bases respectively, with 9 bases between them. CDR3 nucleotide sequence: TGTGCCAGCTCACCACCGAACAGCGGCAATGAGCAGTTCTTC. Amino acid sequence: CASSPPNSGNEQFF.

The gene calls are TRBV27 and TRBJ2-3, with D unresolved. V was trimmed by 5 bases and J by 2 bases, leaving 5 bases between them. CDR1 is MNHEY and CDR2 is SMNVEV in the germline V gene (reference sequence). This CDR3 contains 12 residues. The CDR3: CASSPNTDTQYF. The DNA of the CDR3 is TGTGCCAGCAGTCCCAACACAGATACGCAGTATTTT.

The chain has TRBV5-1 and TRBJ1-4; no firm D call. The germline gives CDR1 SGHRS, CDR2 YFSETQ. V was pared by 7 bases and J by 0 bases, with 10 bases between. The CDR3 covers 14 residues. The CDR3 bases are TGCGCCAGCTCCCCCTCGGCAACTAATGAAAAACTGTTTTTT. It translates to CASSPSATNEKLFF.

As for this clone: Compared with germline, one end of the junction differs, possibly owing to a read error. This chain uses TRBV30 with TRBJ1-2; possible D gene TRBD1, 6 bases. Per the germline V gene, CDR1 is GTSNPN and CDR2 is SVGIG (reference sequence). This CDR3 comprises 15 residues. CDR3 DNA: TGTGCCTGGAGTGTACCCCGTCTCGATTCCGACAGGCGCGCCTTC. Amino acids: CAWSVPRLDSDRRAF.